This TCR beta chain comes out of a study of cytomegalovirus exposure and HLA in healthy donors (dated by TCRdb to the late 2010s). Concerning the study at large: An earlier analysis of roughly 500 of the donors reported roughly 300 Gb of sequence data and 120 million or so unique TCR beta sequences from roughly 200 million T cells. The number of typed donors differed by locus: roughly 629-640 for A, B, C, DRB1 and DQB1; 500 to 550 for DQA1; some 610 for DPA1; and about 450 for DPB1. HLA typing covered class I and class II loci at four-digit resolution. In an earlier analysis of 587 of the donors, high-throughput TCR beta sequencing was used to judge whether each TCR beta V gene segment behaved as functional or pseudogenic. A later analysis re-analyzed previously published TCR beta repertoires from about 600 donors and added high-resolution HLA genotyping to study TCR occurrence patterns. The study aimed to test whether cataloging public T cell receptors could reveal signatures of past pathogen exposure. Roughly 300 gigabases of sequencing data and tens of millions of unique TCR sequences were included in an early release covering 500 to 750 HLA-typed donors. All discovery cohort repertoires had been generated using a single sequencing platform. A later genetic analysis took genome-wide SNP genotypes for about three fifths of the 666 donors and used that subset as a discovery cohort. High-throughput TCR immunosequencing, statistical association of individual TCRs with disease status, and machine learning were combined to predict cytomegalovirus infection status. Among the roughly 400 genotyped donors, 81% belonged to the genetic ancestry cluster associated with self-reported Caucasian donors. The study used immunosequencing to profile the T cell repertoires of 666 subjects and linked those repertoires to cytomegalovirus serostatus. Across about 380 genotyped donors of the cohort, an average of approximately 220,000 unique TCR beta nucleotide sequences per donor were sequenced, and approximately 17% of those sequences were non-productive. Donor age, sex, ethnicity and CMV serostatus were compiled alongside the repertoire data. About 5 DR-DQ haplotypes were handled as single units for association and clustering, since linkage in the cohort was strong. Rather than drawing on any new phenotypic data, the later analysis identified candidate immune exposures from TCR beta sequences and the way those sequences occurred across donors. A separate validation cohort of 100 to 150 different subjects was used in addition to the 666-subject first cohort. Overall results and qualifications from the work: Correlated functional status among segregating V segments might be attributable to linkage disequilibrium, but an unknown experimental factor could not be ruled out. The presence/absence analyses assumed that sequencing depth was roughly uniform across donors, and that assumption may not be true. A few of the identified cytomegalovirus-associated TCR beta chains were confirmed in vitro to be specific for cytomegalovirus antigens. Because counts were too low, 15 to 20 rarely observed V segments, including chromosome 9 orphons, were excluded from the earlier analysis of about 500 of the donors. A later analysis reported that several top co-occurrence clusters appeared linked to parvovirus B19, influenza, CMV and Epstein-Barr virus. The authors suggested that the approach could potentially be extended to other disease states and immunological phenotypes. Across donors, most TCR sequences were observed very rarely, whereas some public TCRs were present in many individuals. CMV serostatus was the only immune exposure information available for the cohort. Only TCR beta chains were sequenced in this cohort, and the absence of alpha or paired-chain data limited detectable features. The classifier was reported to diagnose cytomegalovirus status with high specificity and sensitivity in both the original cohort and the validation cohort. A later genetic analysis reported fewer N-insertions in productive TCRs among donors in an Asian-associated ancestry cluster than the roughly 720-donor mean. Some IMGT-functional V segments, including TRBV6-2 and TRBV6-3, could not be distinguished by the 87-base-pair reads and were therefore excluded. Strong co-occurrence of HLA alleles, especially DR and DQ, made assigning TCR associations to individual alleles difficult. A further reported finding was that TCR beta sequences accurately predicted the HLA-A and HLA-B alleles for most subjects in the first cohort. In a later analysis, most CMV-associated TCR beta chains were found to appear HLA-restricted, with HLA associations seemingly driven largely by CMV exposure. HLA typing was unavailable for some donors at each locus, so association tests used only the typed subset. A later analysis found that HLA-associated TCR beta chains were more clonally expanded and had lower generation probabilities than equally common non-associated chains. A later genetic analysis associated a missense DCLRE1C variant with V-gene and J-gene trimming of TCR beta chains, and an independent cohort replicated the association. A group of highly shared sequence variants was considered likely to be a technical artifact of the sequencing pipeline. The study listed 150 to 200 TCR beta chains as associated with cytomegalovirus. In an earlier analysis of around 500 of the donors, most TCR beta V segments appeared in productive rearrangements about 87% or about 30% of the time, broadly matching IMGT annotations. According to a later analysis, TCR association rates differed among HLA loci, with DRB1 alleles showing the most associated TCRs and HLA-C alleles showing the fewest. A later analysis associated about 18,000 TCR beta sequences with specific HLA alleles at a false discovery rate of 0.05.

The library was generated by the immunoSEQ multiplex PCR assay. For the multiplex PCR, a mixture combining 60 forward primers for TCR Vbeta segments and 13 reverse primers for TCR Jbeta segments was used. The CDR3 region of rearranged TCR beta genes was amplified from genomic DNA with a multiplex PCR assay. The Illumina HiSeq System was used to sequence the amplified TCR beta libraries as 87-base-pair reads. The study's processing was this. In a later analysis, tens of millions of unique TCR beta chains were counted across the 666 repertoires, and around 11 million of these chains were shared by at least two donors. To remove PCR and sequencing errors, raw reads were error-corrected and collapsed into unique sequences using a nearest-neighbor algorithm that merged closely related sequences. To assign V, D and J gene segments, CDR3 sequences were aligned to IMGT reference sequences. Each retained sequence needed at least a six-nucleotide match to both a V gene segment and a J gene segment. Rearrangements were called productive when the CDR3 lacked stop codons and stayed in frame with V and J; all others were non-productive. Following IMGT convention, CDR3 was defined as the stretch from the second conserved V-encoded cysteine up to the conserved J-encoded phenylalanine. Sequences without an unambiguous match to a single V gene segment were excluded from the earlier analysis of almost 600 of the donors. An earlier analysis of 587 of the donors classified V segments as functional when productive rearrangements were above 56.7% and as segregating when the standard deviation between donors was above 5%. A statistical classification framework was developed to diagnose cytomegalovirus status using the catalog of TCR beta chain sequences. V and J gene assignment, in a later analysis, came from comparing TCR nucleotide sequences with IMGT/GENE-DB human TR gene sequences. A later analysis assigned CDR3 sequences and most-parsimonious VDJ recombination scenarios with the TCRdist pipeline. In a later analysis, each TCR beta chain was defined by its CDR3 amino acid sequence together with its V-gene family, and reads without a unique V-gene family were excluded. As a way to deal with suspected cross-contamination and a sequencing artifact, a later analysis dropped approximately 590 nucleotide sequences that were highly shared and had low generation probability. In a later analysis, a clonal expansion index for each public chain was calculated from normalized within-repertoire ranks of inferred template counts. In a later analysis, generation probabilities were computed using a VDJ recombination model fitted to out-of-frame rearrangements, and the results were checked against IGoR. Hypergeometric tests were used in a later analysis to score TCR-TCR, TCR-HLA and TCR-CMV co-occurrence, with a repertoire-size bias correction applied to the TCR pairs. To estimate false discovery rates, a later analysis permuted the HLA or CMV assignments 20 times. In a later analysis, co-occurring TCRs were grouped using DBSCAN, with TCRdist sequence similarity added in when clustering inside HLA-allele-positive subsets. Repertoires with fewer than 30,000 or more than 120,000 public chains were left out of co-occurrence clustering, as were about 5 repertoires with anomalous nucleotide sharing. TCRdb took this table from immuneACCESS and kept in-frame rearrangements with V and J called. Such tables lack part of the clones; where checked against another copy, unresolved V genes explain under half of the gap, and the rest is unexplained. V and J calls and clone size follow that table, whereas D and trimming were derived from the DNA. Here the sample has roughly 81,000 clones; 77% occur a single time. Clones ranked in the top ten supply roughly 2% of the sample.

Measured from the cysteine to the phenylalanine, the CDR3 is 16 residues long. The CDR3 DNA has 48 bases and is translated from base 1. Trimming leaves V shorter by 0 bases and J shorter by 4 bases, with the junction holding 8 bases beyond the gene matches. The germline V gene yields SGHVS for CDR1 and FNYEAQ for CDR2. The cohort was made up of approximately 700 healthy bone marrow donors. All cohort members were sampled while nominally healthy, although unrecorded immune exposures were likely present. The donor was CMV seronegative and belonged to the group of roughly 330 seronegative cohort members. A peripheral blood sample was collected from each donor, and TCR beta sequencing was performed on peripheral blood mononuclear cells. Genomic DNA extraction from the blood cell samples was performed with the Qiagen DNeasy Blood Extraction Kit. As concerns this clone: What this receptor recognizes is not known. No qualities accompany the bases; no much larger clone lies one base away.

Sequences were obtained from PBMCs. This receptor was obtained from a boy between 10 and 17 years old in good health and CMV-seronegative. Here the chain combines TRBV7-6 and TRBJ1-2, and 7 junctional nucleotides match TRBD1. In nucleotides, the sequence is TGTGCCAGCAGCTTAGCGCACACCTCAGGGGGCTATGGCTACACCTTC. Protein translation: CASSLAHTSGGYGYTF.